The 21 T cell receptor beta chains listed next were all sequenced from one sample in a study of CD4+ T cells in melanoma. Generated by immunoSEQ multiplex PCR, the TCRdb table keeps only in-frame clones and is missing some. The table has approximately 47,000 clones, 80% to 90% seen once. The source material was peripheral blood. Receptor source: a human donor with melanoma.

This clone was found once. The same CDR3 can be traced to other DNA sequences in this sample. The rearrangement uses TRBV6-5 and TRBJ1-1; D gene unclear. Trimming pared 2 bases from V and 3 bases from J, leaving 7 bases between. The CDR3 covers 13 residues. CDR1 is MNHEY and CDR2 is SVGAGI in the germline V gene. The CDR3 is CASSYSRDTEAFF. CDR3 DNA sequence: TGTGCCAGCAGTTACAGCCGGGACACTGAAGCTTTCTTT.

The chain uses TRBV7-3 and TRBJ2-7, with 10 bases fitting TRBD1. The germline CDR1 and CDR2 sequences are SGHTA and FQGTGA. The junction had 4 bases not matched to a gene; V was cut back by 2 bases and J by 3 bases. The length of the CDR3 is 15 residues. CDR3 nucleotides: TGTGCCAGCAGCTTATCGGGACAGGGGAGCTACGAGCAGTACTTC. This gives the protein CASSLSGQGSYEQYF.

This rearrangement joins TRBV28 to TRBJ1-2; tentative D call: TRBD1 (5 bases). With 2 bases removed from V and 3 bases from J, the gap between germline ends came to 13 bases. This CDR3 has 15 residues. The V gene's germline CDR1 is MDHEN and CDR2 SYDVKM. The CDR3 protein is CASSLRAGSDYGYTF. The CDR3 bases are TGTGCCAGCAGTTTAAGGGCAGGGAGTGACTATGGCTACACCTTC.

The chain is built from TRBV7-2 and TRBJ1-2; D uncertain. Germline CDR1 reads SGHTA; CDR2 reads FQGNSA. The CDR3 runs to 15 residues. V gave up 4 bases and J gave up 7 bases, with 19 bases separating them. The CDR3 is CASSSYQAERFGYTF. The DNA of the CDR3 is TGTGCCAGCAGCTCGTATCAGGCAGAGCGATTTGGCTACACCTTC.

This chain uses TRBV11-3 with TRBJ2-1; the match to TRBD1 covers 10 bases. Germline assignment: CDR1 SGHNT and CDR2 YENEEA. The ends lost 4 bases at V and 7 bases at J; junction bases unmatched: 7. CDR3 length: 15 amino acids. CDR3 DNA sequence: TGTGCCAGCAGCTCGACAGGGGGCGCGGGGAATGAGCAGTTCTTC. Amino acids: CASSSTGGAGNEQFF.

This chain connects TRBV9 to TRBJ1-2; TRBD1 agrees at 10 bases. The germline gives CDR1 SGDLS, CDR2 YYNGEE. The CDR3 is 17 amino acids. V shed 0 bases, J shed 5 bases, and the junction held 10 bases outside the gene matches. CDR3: CASSVAAGTGVFYGYTF. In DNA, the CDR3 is TGTGCCAGCAGCGTAGCTGCCGGGACAGGGGTTTTTTATGGCTACACCTTC.

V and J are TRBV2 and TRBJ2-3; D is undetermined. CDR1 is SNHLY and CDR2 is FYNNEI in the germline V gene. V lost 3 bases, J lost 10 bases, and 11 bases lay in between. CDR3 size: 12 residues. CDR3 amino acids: CASSEALRAQYF. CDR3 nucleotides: TGTGCCAGCAGTGAGGCCCTTCGTGCGCAGTATTTT.

The DNA of the CDR3 is TGCGCCAGCAGCTTGGTGGCAGGGGGCTACGAGCAGTACTTC. It translates to CASSLVAGGYEQYF. The gene calls are TRBV5-1 and TRBJ2-7; TRBD1 matches at 7 bases. V lost 0 bases, J lost 3 bases, and 3 bases stayed unmatched. Germline V gene sequence: CDR1 SGHRS, CDR2 YFSETQ. CDR3 length: 14 residues.

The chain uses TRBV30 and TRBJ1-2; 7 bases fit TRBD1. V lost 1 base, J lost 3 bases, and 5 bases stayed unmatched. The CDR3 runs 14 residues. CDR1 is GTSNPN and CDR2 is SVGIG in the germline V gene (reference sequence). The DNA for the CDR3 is TGTGCCTGGAGTGCGACAGGGTACGACTATGGCTACACCTTC. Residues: CAWSATGYDYGYTF. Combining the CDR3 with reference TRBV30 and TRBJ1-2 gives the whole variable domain SQTIHQWPATLVQPVGSPLSLECTVEGTSNPNLYWYRQAAGRGLQLLFYSVGIGQISSEVPQNLSASRPQDRQFILSSKKLLLSDSGFYLCAWSATGYDYGYTFGSGTRLTVV.

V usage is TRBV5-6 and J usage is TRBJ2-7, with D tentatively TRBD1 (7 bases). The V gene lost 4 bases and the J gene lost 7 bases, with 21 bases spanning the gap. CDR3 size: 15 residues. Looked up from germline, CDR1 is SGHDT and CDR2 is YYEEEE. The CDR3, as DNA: TGTGCCAGCAGCCCCCAGGGGGGAGGATCGAGGGAGCAGTACTTC. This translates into CASSPQGGGSREQYF.

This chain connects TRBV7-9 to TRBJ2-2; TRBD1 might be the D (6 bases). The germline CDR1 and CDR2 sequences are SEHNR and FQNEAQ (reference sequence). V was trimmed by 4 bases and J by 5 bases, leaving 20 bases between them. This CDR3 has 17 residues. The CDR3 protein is CASSSRLAGVWTGELFF. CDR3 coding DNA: TGTGCCAGCAGCTCCCGCTTGGCAGGGGTGTGGACCGGGGAGCTGTTTTTT.

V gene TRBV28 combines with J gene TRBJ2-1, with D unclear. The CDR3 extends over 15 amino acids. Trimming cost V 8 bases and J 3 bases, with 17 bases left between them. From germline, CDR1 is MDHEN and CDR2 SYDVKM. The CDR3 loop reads CASLTVGIGYNEQFF. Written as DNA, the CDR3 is TGTGCCAGCCTTACTGTTGGTATAGGCTACAATGAGCAGTTCTTC.

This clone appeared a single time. The DNA for the CDR3 is TGCGCCAGCAGCAGGGACAGAGATTCACCCCTCCACTTT. This sequence encodes CASSRDRDSPLHF. The chain recombines TRBV5-1 with TRBJ1-6, with TRBD1 matching over 7 bases. CDR1 is SGHRS and CDR2 is YFSETQ in the germline V gene. The CDR3 contains 13 residues. Germline trimming cut 4 bases from V and 8 bases from J; bases unmatched to any gene: 3. The variable domain in full, with the rest retrieved from reference TRBV5-1 and TRBJ1-6, is KAGVTQTPRYLIKTRGQQVTLSCSPISGHRSVSWYQQTPGQGLQFLFEYFSETQRNKGNFPGRFSGRQFSNSRSEMNVSTLELGDSALYLCASSRDRDSPLHFGNGTRLTVT.

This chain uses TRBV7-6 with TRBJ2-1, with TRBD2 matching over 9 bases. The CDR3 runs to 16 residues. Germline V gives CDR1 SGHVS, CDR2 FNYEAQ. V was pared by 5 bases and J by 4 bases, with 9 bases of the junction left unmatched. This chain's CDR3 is CASSPATSGTYNEQFF. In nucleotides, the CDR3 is TGTGCCAGCAGCCCCGCGACTAGCGGAACTTACAATGAGCAGTTCTTC.

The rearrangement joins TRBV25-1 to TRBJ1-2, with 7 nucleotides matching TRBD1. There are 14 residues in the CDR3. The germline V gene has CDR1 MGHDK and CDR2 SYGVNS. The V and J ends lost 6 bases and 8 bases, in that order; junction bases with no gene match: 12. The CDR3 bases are TGTGCCAGCAGAGCGACAGGGCCGGGGTTGGGCTACACCTTC. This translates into CASRATGPGLGYTF.

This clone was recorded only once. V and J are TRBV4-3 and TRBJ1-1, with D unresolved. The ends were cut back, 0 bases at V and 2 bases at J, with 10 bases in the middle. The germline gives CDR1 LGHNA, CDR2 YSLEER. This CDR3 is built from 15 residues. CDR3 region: CASSQDLGINTEAFF. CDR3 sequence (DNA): TGCGCCAGCAGCCAAGATCTCGGAATAAACACTGAAGCTTTCTTT.

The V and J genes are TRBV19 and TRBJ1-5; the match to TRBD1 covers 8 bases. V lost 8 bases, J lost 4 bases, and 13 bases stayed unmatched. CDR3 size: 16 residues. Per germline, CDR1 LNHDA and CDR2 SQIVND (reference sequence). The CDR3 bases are TGTGCCAGTGGACCCCTCGCAGGGGGCTCTAATCAGCCCCAGCATTTT. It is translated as CASGPLAGGSNQPQHF. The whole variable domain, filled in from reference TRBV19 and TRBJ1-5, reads DGGITQSPKYLFRKEGQNVTLSCEQNLNHDAMYWYRQDPGQGLRLIYYSQIVNDFQKGDIAEGYSVSREKKESFPLTVTSAQKNPTAFYLCASGPLAGGSNQPQHFGDGTRLSIL.

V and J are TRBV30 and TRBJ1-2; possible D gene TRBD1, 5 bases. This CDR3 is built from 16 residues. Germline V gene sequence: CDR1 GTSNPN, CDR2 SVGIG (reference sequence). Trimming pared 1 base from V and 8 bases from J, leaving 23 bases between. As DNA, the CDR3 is TGTGCCTGGAGTGGGGGAGAGGGGACCGTGGTGGGCGGCTACACCTTC. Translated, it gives CAWSGGEGTVVGGYTF. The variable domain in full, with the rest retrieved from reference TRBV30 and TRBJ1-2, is SQTIHQWPATLVQPVGSPLSLECTVEGTSNPNLYWYRQAAGRGLQLLFYSVGIGQISSEVPQNLSASRPQDRQFILSSKKLLLSDSGFYLCAWSGGEGTVVGGYTFGSGTRLTVV.

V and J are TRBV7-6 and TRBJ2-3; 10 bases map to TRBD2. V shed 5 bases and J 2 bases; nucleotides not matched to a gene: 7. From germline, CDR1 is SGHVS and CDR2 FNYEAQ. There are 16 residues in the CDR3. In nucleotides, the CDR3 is TGTGCCAGCAGCGCGCTAGCGGGGGCCGTCACAGATACGCAGTATTTT. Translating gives CASSALAGAVTDTQYF.

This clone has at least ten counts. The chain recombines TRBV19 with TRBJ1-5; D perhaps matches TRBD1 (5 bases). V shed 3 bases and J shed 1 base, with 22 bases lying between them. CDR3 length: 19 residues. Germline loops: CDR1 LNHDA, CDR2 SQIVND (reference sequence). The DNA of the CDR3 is TGTGCCAGTAGTATTAAGGAATTGTTGGGGACGGGGAGCAATCAGCCCCAGCATTTT. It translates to CASSIKELLGTGSNQPQHF. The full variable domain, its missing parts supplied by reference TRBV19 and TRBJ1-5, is DGGITQSPKYLFRKEGQNVTLSCEQNLNHDAMYWYRQDPGQGLRLIYYSQIVNDFQKGDIAEGYSVSREKKESFPLTVTSAQKNPTAFYLCASSIKELLGTGSNQPQHFGDGTRLSIL.

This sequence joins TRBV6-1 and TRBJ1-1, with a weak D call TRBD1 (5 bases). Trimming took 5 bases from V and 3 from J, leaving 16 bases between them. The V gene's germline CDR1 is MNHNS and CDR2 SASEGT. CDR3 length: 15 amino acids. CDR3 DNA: TGTGCCAGCAGTTTGGACCAGGGAATGGACACTGAAGCTTTCTTT. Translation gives CASSLDQGMDTEAFF.